The T cell receptor beta chain under discussion was sequenced for a study of T-cell memory formation after mild COVID-19. TCRdb analysed the 5' RACE reads with MiXCR anew, one entry per CDR3 protein. The sample consists of 350,000 to 450,000 distinct CDR3 sequences, more than 20% of them appearing once. The sequenced sample was PBMCs or a T cell subset sorted from them (not recorded which). The receptor's source is an adult woman who had mild COVID-19 (a few samples of this study predate the infection). Cell type and time point are not known.

The CDR3 DNA reads TGTGCCAGCAGCTTCGGGGACGGGGAGCTGTTTTTT. Translated: CASSFGDGELFF. The rearrangement joins TRBV7-3 to TRBJ2-2; possibly TRBD2 for D (5 bases). CDR3 length equals 12 residues. Per germline, CDR1 SGHTA and CDR2 FQGTGA. V was cut by 3 bases and J by 7 bases, with 6 bases left in between.